This entry lists 18 T cell receptor beta chains sequenced from one sample in a study of shared clonotypes between healthy human individuals. Naive CD8 cells comprised CD45RO-negative, CCR7-positively selected cells, excluding terminally differentiated effector memory CD45RA+ cells. Here immunoSEQ multiplex PCR was the method, and the copy in TCRdb shows in-frame clones only, minus some. Here the sample spans nearly 2 million clones, just under 95% being singletons. Sequenced input: naive CD8+ T cells sorted from blood. These receptors originate from a young man in good health.

Worth noting for this clone: The same CDR3 is also encoded by other DNA sequences in this sample. CDR3 sequence (DNA): TGTGCCAGCAGTGAAGCGGGGTACAATGAGCAGTTCTTC. Translating gives CASSEAGYNEQFF. This sequence joins TRBV2 and TRBJ2-1; D is uncertain. Germline CDR1 and CDR2: SNHLY and FYNNEI. The CDR3 runs 13 residues. Trimming cost V 0 bases and J 4 bases, with 4 bases left between them.

The rearrangement joins TRBV14 to TRBJ2-3; 8 bases are shared with TRBD1. The CDR3 totals 16 residues. The junction had 2 bases not matched to a gene; V was cut back by 0 bases and J by 0 bases. CDR1 is SGHDN and CDR2 is FVKESK in the germline V gene. The CDR3 reads CASSQDTGGSTDTQYF. In nucleotides, the CDR3 is TGTGCCAGCAGCCAAGATACAGGGGGTAGCACAGATACGCAGTATTTT.

The J gene is TRBJ2-1, the V gene TRBV18; unclear D gene. This CDR3 contains 15 residues. The V end lost 3 bases, the J end lost 8 bases, and 17 bases lay between the germline ends. CDR1 and CDR2 (germline): KGHSH, LQKENI. The CDR3 sequence is CASSPGVSILDEQFF. In DNA, the CDR3 is TGTGCCAGCTCACCGGGTGTTAGTATTCTCGATGAGCAGTTCTTC.

The CDR3 loop is CASSPGTGYNSPLHF. CDR3 DNA: TGTGCCAGCAGTCCGGGGACAGGTTATAATTCACCCCTCCACTTT. The rearrangement uses TRBV27 and TRBJ1-6; TRBD1 matches at 8 bases. Germline CDR1 is MNHEY and CDR2 is SMNVEV (reference sequence). V lost 5 bases to trimming and J lost 4 bases; unmatched junction nucleotides: 4. The CDR3 is 15 amino acids.

This chain joins TRBV28 and TRBJ1-3; D uncertain. The V end was cut by 3 bases, the J end by 11 bases, with 17 bases between. Germline CDR1 MDHEN, CDR2 SYDVKM. This CDR3 contains 14 residues. The CDR3 nucleotides read TGTGCCAGCAGTTTCCCAGGCCGTAATATCGCCATATATTTT. This gives the protein CASSFPGRNIAIYF.

This clone showed up just a few times. The V gene is TRBV4-1, the J gene TRBJ1-5; D is uncertain. The CDR3 runs 15 residues. Deletions cut 6 bases from V and 5 bases from J, with 17 bases between. CDR1 is MGHRA, CDR2 YSYEKL, per germline. Here the CDR3 reads CASRRVGFGDQPQHF. The DNA for the CDR3 is TGCGCCAGCAGACGGGTAGGGTTTGGGGATCAGCCCCAGCATTTT.

The CDR3 is CASSLVPTSGTYNEQFF. The CDR3 nucleotides are TGCGCCAGCAGCTTGGTCCCAACTAGCGGTACCTACAATGAGCAGTTCTTC. V gene TRBV5-1 combines with J gene TRBJ2-1; 8 bases align to TRBD2. The CDR3 extends over 17 amino acids. With 0 bases clipped from V and 2 bases from J, the junction kept 7 bases outside the gene matches. Germline V gives CDR1 SGHRS, CDR2 YFSETQ.

This chain links TRBV4-1 with TRBJ2-7; TRBD2 agrees at 7 bases. V gave up 3 bases and J gave up 7 bases; unmatched junction bases: 9. This CDR3 spans 14 amino acids. Germline V lookup: CDR1 MGHRA, CDR2 YSYEKL. CDR3: CASSHRGSSGEQYF. The CDR3 bases are TGCGCCAGCAGCCATCGCGGGAGTTCGGGGGAGCAGTACTTC.

On this clone itself: The sample holds other DNA sequences that translate to the same CDR3. The rearrangement links TRBV4-1 to TRBJ2-1; TRBD1 agrees at 7 bases. The CDR3 loop spans 13 amino acids. Trimming took 4 bases from V and 6 from J; bases not matched to a gene: 3. The V gene's germline CDR1 is MGHRA and CDR2 YSYEKL. DNA for the CDR3: TGCGCCAGCAGCCCACGGACAGGCAATGAGCAGTTCTTC. Translation: CASSPRTGNEQFF.

This clone was picked up one time. The chain combines TRBV27 with TRBJ2-3, with 8 positions matching TRBD1. V was clipped by 7 bases and J by 6 bases; unmatched bases: 12. Germline V gives CDR1 MNHEY, CDR2 SMNVEV (reference sequence). CDR3 size: 15 residues. In nucleotides, the CDR3 is TGTGCCAGCAACTCTGGACAGGGATTAGGGGATACGCAGTATTTT. This codes for CASNSGQGLGDTQYF.

The V call is TRBV27, the J call TRBJ2-1; possible D gene TRBD2, 6 bases. Germline assignment: CDR1 MNHEY and CDR2 SMNVEV (reference sequence). V was clipped by 4 bases and J by 8 bases, with 18 bases between them. The length of the CDR3 is 15 residues. The CDR3 here is CASSSAGLPGDEQFF. As DNA, the CDR3 is TGTGCCAGCAGTTCAGCGGGTCTTCCTGGCGATGAGCAGTTCTTC.

This rearrangement joins TRBV9 to TRBJ1-6; D is undetermined. The CDR3 is 15 amino acids. V lost 0 bases to trimming and J lost 7 bases, with 11 bases between them. Germline lookup yields CDR1 SGDLS and CDR2 YYNGEE. CDR3 sequence (DNA): TGTGCCAGCAGCGTAGGATCCGGCGGAAATTCACCCCTCCACTTT. Encoded protein: CASSVGSGGNSPLHF.

J is TRBJ1-6 and V is TRBV27; 8 nucleotides agree with TRBD1. The CDR3 contains 14 residues. Germline assignment: CDR1 MNHEY and CDR2 SMNVEV (reference sequence). V shed 6 bases, J shed 5 bases, and the junction held 3 bases outside the gene matches. CDR3 sequence reads: CASRPGQDNSPLHF. As DNA, the CDR3 is TGTGCCAGCAGACCGGGACAGGATAATTCACCCCTCCACTTT.

This chain joins TRBV7-6 and TRBJ2-3; D possibly corresponds to TRBD2 (6 bases). This CDR3 region has 15 residues. V dropped 7 bases and J dropped 6 bases, with 20 bases sitting between them. The germline V gene encodes CDR1 SGHVS and CDR2 FNYEAQ. CDR3 coding DNA: TGTGCCAGCACCCCTGGGACGGGTGGGGGGGATACGCAGTATTTT. It encodes CASTPGTGGGDTQYF.

To note about this clone: Other DNA sequences from this sample encode an identical CDR3 as well. This rearrangement joins TRBV9 to TRBJ2-2; D unresolved. Trimming pared 0 bases from V and 4 bases from J, leaving 7 bases between. Germline CDR1 and CDR2: SGDLS and YYNGEE. The CDR3 is 14 residues long. The CDR3 sequence is CASSVGGGTGELFF. The CDR3 DNA is TGTGCCAGCAGCGTAGGCGGCGGCACCGGGGAGCTGTTTTTT.

This clone was found once. CDR3 protein: CAWSSTARAGYGYTF. The CDR3 coding sequence is TGTGCCTGGAGTTCAACCGCTCGGGCGGGCTATGGCTACACCTTC. The V and J genes are TRBV30 and TRBJ1-2; D not certain. This CDR3 comprises 15 residues. The germline V gene encodes CDR1 GTSNPN and CDR2 SVGIG (reference sequence). V was pared by 2 bases and J by 4 bases, with 17 bases between. Full variable domain (missing parts from reference TRBV30 and TRBJ1-2): SQTIHQWPATLVQPVGSPLSLECTVEGTSNPNLYWYRQAAGRGLQLLFYSVGIGQISSEVPQNLSASRPQDRQFILSSKKLLLSDSGFYLCAWSSTARAGYGYTFGSGTRLTVV.

The rearrangement uses TRBV5-1 and TRBJ2-7, with D possibly matching TRBD1 (7 bases). CDR1 and CDR2 from the germline V gene are SGHRS and YFSETQ. The CDR3 is made up of 13 amino acids. The V gene lost 0 bases and the J gene lost 11 bases, with 15 bases spanning the gap. The CDR3 nucleotides read TGCGCCAGCAGCTTGGGCGGAGGGGGCATGGAGTACTTC. Translating gives CASSLGGGGMEYF. Full variable domain (outside the CDR3, taken from reference TRBV5-1 and TRBJ2-7): KAGVTQTPRYLIKTRGQQVTLSCSPISGHRSVSWYQQTPGQGLQFLFEYFSETQRNKGNFPGRFSGRQFSNSRSEMNVSTLELGDSALYLCASSLGGGGMEYFGPGTRLTVT.

The chain couples TRBV7-8 to TRBJ2-7, with 13 bases fitting TRBD2. J was trimmed by 3 bases and V by 5 bases; bases with no gene match: 4. Germline values: CDR1 SGHVS, CDR2 FQNEAQ. This CDR3 is built from 15 residues. CDR3 coding DNA: TGTGCCAGCAGCCCCGGACTAGCGGGGGACTACGAGCAGTACTTC. Translated: CASSPGLAGDYEQYF.